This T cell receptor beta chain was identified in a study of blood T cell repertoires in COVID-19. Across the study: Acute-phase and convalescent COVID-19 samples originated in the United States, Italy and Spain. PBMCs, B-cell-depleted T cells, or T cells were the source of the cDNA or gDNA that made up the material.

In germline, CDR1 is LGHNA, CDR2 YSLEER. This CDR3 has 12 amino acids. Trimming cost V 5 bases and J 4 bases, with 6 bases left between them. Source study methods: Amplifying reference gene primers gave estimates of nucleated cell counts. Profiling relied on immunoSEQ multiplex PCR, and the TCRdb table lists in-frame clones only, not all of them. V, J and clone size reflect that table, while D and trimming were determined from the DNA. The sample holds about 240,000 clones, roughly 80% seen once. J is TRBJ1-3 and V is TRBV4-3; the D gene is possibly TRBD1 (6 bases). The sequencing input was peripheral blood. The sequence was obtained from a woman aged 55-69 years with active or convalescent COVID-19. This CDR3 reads CASSGGGNTIYF. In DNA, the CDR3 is TGCGCCAGCAGCGGGGGCGGAAACACCATATATTTT.